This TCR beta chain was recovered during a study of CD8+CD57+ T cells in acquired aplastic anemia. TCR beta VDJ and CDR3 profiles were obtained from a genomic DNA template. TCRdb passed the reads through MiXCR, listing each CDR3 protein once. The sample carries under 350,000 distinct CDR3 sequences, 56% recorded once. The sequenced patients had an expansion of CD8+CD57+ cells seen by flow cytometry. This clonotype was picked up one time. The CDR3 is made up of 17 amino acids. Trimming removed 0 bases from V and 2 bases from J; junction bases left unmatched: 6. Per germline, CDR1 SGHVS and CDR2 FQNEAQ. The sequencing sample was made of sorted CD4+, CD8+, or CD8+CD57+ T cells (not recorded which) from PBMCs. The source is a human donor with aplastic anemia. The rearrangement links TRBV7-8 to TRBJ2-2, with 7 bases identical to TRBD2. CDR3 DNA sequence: TGTGCCAGCAGCTTAGCGAGGCTAGCGGTTAACACCGGGGAGCTGTTTTTT. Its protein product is CASSLARLAVNTGELFF.